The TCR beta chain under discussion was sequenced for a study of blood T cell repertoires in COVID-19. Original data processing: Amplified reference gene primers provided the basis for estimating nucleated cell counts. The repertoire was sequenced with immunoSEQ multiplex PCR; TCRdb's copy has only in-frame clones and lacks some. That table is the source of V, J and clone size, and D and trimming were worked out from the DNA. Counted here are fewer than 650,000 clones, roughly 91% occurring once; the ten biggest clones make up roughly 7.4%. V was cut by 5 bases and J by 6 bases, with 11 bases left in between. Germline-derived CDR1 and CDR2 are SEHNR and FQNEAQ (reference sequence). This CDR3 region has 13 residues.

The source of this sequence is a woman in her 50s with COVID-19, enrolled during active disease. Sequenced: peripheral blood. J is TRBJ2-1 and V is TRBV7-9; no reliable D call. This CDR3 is CASSPLELNEQFF. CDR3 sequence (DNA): TGTGCCAGCAGCCCCCTTGAGCTCAATGAGCAGTTCTTC.